This T cell receptor (beta chain) originates from a study of cytomegalovirus exposure and HLA in healthy donors. PCR used 60 Vbeta primers and 13 Jbeta primers. TCRdb's copy holds only in-frame clones and misses some; the assay was immunoSEQ multiplex PCR. Of roughly 120,000 clones detected, around 83% appear once; the ten largest clones hold about 3%. The V gene's germline CDR1 is SGHVS and CDR2 FQNEAQ. This CDR3 is built from 15 residues. The V and J ends lost 3 bases and 4 bases, in that order; junction bases with no gene match: 5. The sequencing sample was made of PBMCs. The V and J genes are TRBV7-8 and TRBJ2-3; 9 bases are a match to TRBD2. The receptor's source is a woman between 18 and 30 years old in good health and CMV-seropositive. DNA for the CDR3: TGTGCCAGCAGCTTCGGACTAGCGAGGCCAGATACGCAGTATTTT. It translates to CASSFGLARPDTQYF.